The T cell receptor (beta chain) described here comes from a study of blood T cell repertoires in COVID-19. About the research overall: COVID-19 samples collected from the United States, Italy and Spain covered acute and convalescent phases. In each case, the material was cDNA or gDNA derived from T cells, B-cell-depleted T cells, or PBMCs.

How the authors handled the data: Estimation of nucleated cell counts relied on the amplification of reference gene primers. Method: immunoSEQ multiplex PCR; TCRdb's copy keeps in-frame clones and lacks some. V and J calls and clone size are given by that table; D and trimming were obtained from the DNA. The table has fewer than 250,000 clones, roughly 88% seen once; the top ten hold 5.5% to 6%. Sequenced material: peripheral blood. This receptor was obtained from a woman aged 80 or over with COVID-19, enrolled during active disease.

The CDR3 region has the DNA TGTGCCAGCAGTCCTCCGGGACAGGGGGCGAATAATGAAAAACTGTTTTTT. Amino acids: CASSPPGQGANNEKLFF. The rearrangement joins TRBV28 to TRBJ1-4; the match to TRBD1 covers 12 bases. V trimming: 5 bases; J trimming: 4 bases; junction bases outside the gene matches: 8. Germline V lookup: CDR1 MDHEN, CDR2 SYDVKM. This CDR3 is built from 17 residues. The complete variable domain, with remaining parts taken from reference TRBV28 and TRBJ1-4, reads DVKVTQSSRYLVKRTGEKVFLECVQDMDHENMFWYRQDPGLGLRLIYFSYDVKMKEKGDIPEGYSVSREKKERFSLILESASTNQTSMYLCASSPPGQGANNEKLFFGSGTQLSVL.